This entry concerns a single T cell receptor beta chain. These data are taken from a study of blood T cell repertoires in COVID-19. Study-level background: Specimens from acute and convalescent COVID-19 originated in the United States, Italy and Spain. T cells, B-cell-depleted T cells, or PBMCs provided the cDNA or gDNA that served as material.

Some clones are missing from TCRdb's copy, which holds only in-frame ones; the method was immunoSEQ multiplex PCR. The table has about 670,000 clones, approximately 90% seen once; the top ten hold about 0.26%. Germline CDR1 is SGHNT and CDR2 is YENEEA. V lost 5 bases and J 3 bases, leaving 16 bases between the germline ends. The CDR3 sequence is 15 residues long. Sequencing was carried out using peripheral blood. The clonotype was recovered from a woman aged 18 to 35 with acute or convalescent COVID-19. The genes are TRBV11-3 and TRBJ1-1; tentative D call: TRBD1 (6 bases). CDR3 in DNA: TGTGCCAGCAGCCCCCGGGGGGCGCGAGACACTGAAGCTTTCTTT. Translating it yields CASSPRGARDTEAFF.